This TCR beta chain was recovered during a study of immune evolution from preneoplasia to lung adenocarcinoma. Study-wide results and caveats: From normal lung to invasive adenocarcinoma, top clone frequencies appeared to decrease.

Histologic diagnosis was independently verified by two lung pathologists. Per the germline V gene, CDR1 is SGDLS and CDR2 is YYNGEE. CDR3 size: 15 residues. Trimming pared 0 bases from V and 4 bases from J, leaving 13 bases between. Notes on this clone: Its antigen is as yet unknown.

Generated by immunoSEQ multiplex PCR, the TCRdb table keeps only in-frame clones and is missing some. The table has some 3,900 clones, 75% to 85% seen once; the top ten hold around 12%. This clonotype was sampled from a person aged 60-80 years with lung adenocarcinoma. This chain uses TRBV9 with TRBJ2-5, with a tentative D call TRBD1 (5 bases). The source material was FFPE lung adenocarcinoma in situ tissue. CDR3 sequence reads: CASSVESRQGETQYF. For the CDR3, the DNA is TGTGCCAGCAGCGTAGAATCCCGCCAGGGAGAGACCCAGTACTTC.